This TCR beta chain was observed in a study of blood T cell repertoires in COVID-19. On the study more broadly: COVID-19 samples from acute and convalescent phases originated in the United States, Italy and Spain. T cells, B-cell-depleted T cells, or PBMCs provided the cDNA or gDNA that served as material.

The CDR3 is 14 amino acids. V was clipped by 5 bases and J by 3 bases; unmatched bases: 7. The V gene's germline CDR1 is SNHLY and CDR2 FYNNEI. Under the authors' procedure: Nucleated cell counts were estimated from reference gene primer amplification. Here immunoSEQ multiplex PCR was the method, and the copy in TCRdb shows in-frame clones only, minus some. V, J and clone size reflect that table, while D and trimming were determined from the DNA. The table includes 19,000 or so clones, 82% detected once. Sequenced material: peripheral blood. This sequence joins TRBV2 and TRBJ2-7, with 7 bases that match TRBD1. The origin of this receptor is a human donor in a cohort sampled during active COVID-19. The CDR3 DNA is TGTGCCAGCAGTTTCGTAGGGACAGACTACGAGCAGTACTTC. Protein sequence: CASSFVGTDYEQYF. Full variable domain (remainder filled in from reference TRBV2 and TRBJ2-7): EPEVTQTPSHQVTQMGQEVILRCVPISNHLYFYWYRQILGQKVEFLVSFYNNEISEKSEIFDDQFSVERPDGSNFTLKIRSTKLEDSAMYFCASSFVGTDYEQYFGPGTRLTVT.